The entry below describes one TCR beta chain. Its target is not known. These data come from a study of cytomegalovirus exposure and HLA in healthy donors. Points from the study as a whole: Later on, analysis showed that most CMV-associated TCR beta chains appeared to be HLA-restricted. Some highly shared sequence variants likely arose as a pipeline artifact. A list of 150 to 200 TCR beta chains associated with cytomegalovirus was given. In a later analysis, at a false discovery rate of 0.05, some 15,000 TCR beta sequences were associated with HLA alleles.

It was with 60 Vbeta and 13 Jbeta primers that the PCR ran. The assay was immunoSEQ multiplex PCR, and TCRdb's table has in-frame clones only and misses some. Its listing shows 150,000 to 250,000 clones. The CDR3 is 16 amino acids. V lost 0 bases, J lost 1 base, and 4 bases stayed unmatched. CDR1 is MGHRA and CDR2 is YSYEKL in the germline V gene. Material for sequencing was PBMCs. The chain employs TRBV4-1 and TRBJ2-7; 9 bases are shared with TRBD1. This sequence originates from a boy younger than 18 in good health and CMV-seronegative. The CDR3 coding sequence is TGCGCCAGCAGCCAAGATGCAGGGACAGGGTCCTACGAGCAGTACTTC. Translation: CASSQDAGTGSYEQYF.